Shown below are 23 T cell receptor beta chains from a single sample sequenced in a study of post-analysis software for immune sequencing data (dated by TCRdb to between 2015 and 2017). Broader findings and caveats from the paper: Patients showed significantly higher frequencies than controls for a handful of TRBV segments, among them TRBV5-6, TRBV5-1 and TRBV20-1.

Library construction relied on PCR. Data came from an Illumina HiSeq 2500. Unique molecular identifiers were incorporated into TCR beta cDNA libraries to reduce PCR and sequencing biases. TCRdb redid the processing of the public reads, applying fastp at Q25 and MiXCR, and retained in-frame beta chains. Identical CDR3 protein sequences are pooled into one entry, listed with their most common genes and DNA. The sample table lists roughly 700,000 distinct CDR3 sequences, roughly 30% of them with a count of one. The top ten clones comprise around 0.56% of the sample. These receptors lack a known antigen. The material sequenced was blood. The source of these receptors is a girl under 18 with multiple sclerosis.

The chain joins TRBV2 to TRBJ2-1; 7 bases align to TRBD1. The trim removed 8 bases at V and 7 bases at J, leaving 8 bases unmatched. Germline V gene sequence: CDR1 SNHLY, CDR2 FYNNEI. The CDR3 spans 13 residues. The CDR3 spells CASLPGQTNEQFF. The DNA for the CDR3 is TGTGCCAGCCTACCGGGACAGACGAATGAGCAGTTCTTC.

This clonotype was detected a few times. The chain carries TRBV20-1 and TRBJ1-5; tentative D call: TRBD1 (5 bases). Trimming pared 7 bases from V and 5 bases from J, leaving 15 bases between. CDR3 length: 13 amino acids. The germline CDR1 and CDR2 sequences are DFQATT and SNEGSKA (reference sequence). The CDR3 DNA follows: TGCAGTGTCAGTCAGGGCTTGTATCAGCCCCAGCATTTT. Amino acids: CSVSQGLYQPQHF.

As for this clonotype: This may stem from a read error, because a much larger clone lies one nucleotide away. The chain is built from TRBV6-1 and TRBJ1-2; 8 nucleotides align to TRBD1. The CDR3 spans 14 residues. Germline CDR1 is MNHNS and CDR2 is SASEGT. The CDR3: CASSLDRVNCGYTF. CDR3 coding DNA: TGTGCCAGCAGTTTGGACAGGGTGAACTGTGGCTACACCTTC.

The CDR3 coding sequence is TGTGCCAGCAGCTTAGCGGAAGGGCGGGAAAACATTCAGTACTTC. It codes for CASSLAEGRENIQYF. The genes are TRBV7-9 and TRBJ2-7; TRBD2 is a possible D gene (5 bases). Near its end, the DNA agrees better with TRBJ2-4, so the J call may be wrong. Germline CDR1 SEHNR, CDR2 FQNEAQ (reference sequence). The CDR3 length is 15 residues.

The rearrangement joins TRBV20-1 to TRBJ1-1; TRBD1 aligns across 7 bases. In germline, CDR1 is DFQATT, CDR2 SNEGSKA (reference sequence). Trimming at V came to 5 bases and at J to 0 bases, leaving 6 bases not matched to a gene. The CDR3 totals 14 residues. This CDR3 reads CSADRDSMNTEAFF. The CDR3 DNA is TGCAGTGCTGACCGGGACAGCATGAACACTGAAGCTTTCTTT.

V and J are TRBV20-1 and TRBJ1-1; D is perhaps TRBD1 (6 bases). Trimming removed 5 bases at V and 5 bases at J, with 30 bases between. From germline, CDR1 is DFQATT and CDR2 SNEGSKA (reference sequence). The CDR3 totals 18 residues. This chain's CDR3 is CSAVKGRGPLVWGTEAFF. The CDR3 nucleotides read TGCAGTGCTGTAAAGGGACGGGGGCCGCTTGTTTGGGGGACTGAAGCTTTCTTT.

This clonotype was detected a few times. V and J are TRBV10-3 and TRBJ2-7, with TRBD2 matching 10 bases. Germline lookup yields CDR1 ENHRY and CDR2 SYGVKD. Germline trimming cut 3 bases from V and 4 bases from J; bases unmatched to any gene: 6. The CDR3 is 15 amino acids. This CDR3 reads CAISDTGLAEYEQYF. CDR3 DNA: TGTGCCATCAGTGATACCGGACTAGCGGAATACGAGCAGTACTTC.

This clonotype was seen a few times. V is TRBV29-1 and J is TRBJ2-5, with D perhaps TRBD1 (5 bases). Germline CDR1 SQVTM, CDR2 ANQGSEA. The V gene lost 5 bases and the J gene lost 3 bases, with 10 bases spanning the gap. The CDR3 length is 12 residues. The CDR3 reads CSVKTREETQYF. DNA of the CDR3: TGCAGCGTTAAAACCAGGGAAGAGACCCAGTACTTC.

The CDR3 protein is CSARTPVRTEAFF. In DNA form, the CDR3 reads TGCAGTGCTAGGACCCCGGTCCGAACGGAAGCTTTCTTT. The chain combines TRBV20-1 with TRBJ1-1; D gene uncertain. The CDR3 sequence is 13 residues long. Trimming removed 3 bases at V and 8 bases at J, with 16 bases between. Germline V CDR1 and CDR2: DFQATT, SNEGSKA (reference sequence).

This clonotype has only a few counts. V and J are TRBV20-1 and TRBJ1-5; no clear D gene. Germline CDR1 is DFQATT and CDR2 is SNEGSKA (reference sequence). With 0 bases removed from V and 0 bases from J, the gap between germline ends came to 6 bases. The CDR3 is made up of 14 amino acids. CDR3 DNA sequence: TGCAGTGCTAGAGATTGGAGTAGCAATCAGCCCCAGCATTTT. Protein product: CSARDWSSNQPQHF.

This clonotype was found a few times. The rearrangement joins TRBV29-1 to TRBJ2-1; no clear D. With 7 bases removed from V and 9 bases from J, the gap between germline ends came to 16 bases. Germline CDR1 reads SQVTM; CDR2 reads ANQGSEA. CDR3 length equals 12 residues. CDR3 nucleotide sequence: TGCAGCGGGCCCACAGCGCCCGCTGAGCAGTTCTTC. Its translation: CSGPTAPAEQFF.

At least ten counts were recorded for this clonotype. The chain is built from TRBV11-3 and TRBJ2-7, with D maybe TRBD2 (7 bases). CDR1 and CDR2 from the germline V gene are SGHNT and YENEEA. CDR3 length: 15 residues. V lost 5 bases, J lost 5 bases, and 19 bases lay in between. As DNA, the CDR3 is TGTGCCAGCAGCAAACAACAGGGAGGGGAGGACGAGCAGTACTTC. Encoded protein: CASSKQQGGEDEQYF.

This clonotype was observed once. V and J are TRBV20-1 and TRBJ2-1; D is perhaps TRBD2 (5 bases). Germline lookup yields CDR1 DFQATT and CDR2 SNEGSKA (reference sequence). Trimming cost V 8 bases and J 0 bases, with 23 bases left between them. This CDR3 is built from 17 residues. The CDR3 region has the DNA TGCAGTACGCATAAGTATTCTACTGGGAGCTCCTACAATGAGCAGTTCTTC. It specifies CSTHKYSTGSSYNEQFF.

The chain combines TRBV29-1 with TRBJ1-6, with D perhaps matching TRBD1 (5 bases). Trimming cost V 4 bases and J 10 bases, with 11 bases left between them. Germline V gives CDR1 SQVTM, CDR2 ANQGSEA. CDR3 length: 12 residues. The CDR3 DNA reads TGCAGCGTTGGGGACTTAGGGTCACCCCTCCACTTT. Protein sequence: CSVGDLGSPLHF.

This chain uses TRBV6-6 with TRBJ2-7; 7 bases map to TRBD1. The assigned J gene may be wrong: the sequence end matches TRBJ2-5 better. Germline assignment: CDR1 MNHNY and CDR2 SVGAGI (reference sequence). CDR3 size: 15 residues. The CDR3 sequence is CASSYDRESTETQYF. The CDR3 bases are TGTGCCAGCAGTTATGACAGGGAGTCGACGGAGACCCAGTACTTC.

As DNA, the CDR3 is TGTGCCAGCAGGCGATCGCAGAATAACTATGGCTACACCTTC. Amino acids: CASRRSQNNYGYTF. The gene calls are TRBV12-3 or TRBV12-4 and TRBJ1-2; D uncertain. V was trimmed by 6 bases and J by 1 base, leaving 12 bases between them. This CDR3 spans 14 amino acids.

J is TRBJ2-7 and V is TRBV5-1, with 10 bases fitting TRBD2. Germline values: CDR1 SGHRS, CDR2 YFSETQ. V was clipped by 5 bases and J by 6 bases; unmatched bases: 11. CDR3 length equals 15 residues. CDR3 coding DNA: TGCGCCAGCAGGCCCCAGGCTAGCGGGAGTTTCGAGCAGTACTTC. Encoded protein: CASRPQASGSFEQYF.

This clonotype was picked up a small number of times. The chain carries TRBV7-2 and TRBJ1-2, with 12 bases aligning to TRBD1. The germline CDR1 and CDR2 sequences are SGHTA and FQGNSA. Unmatched junction bases numbered 7, after V lost 1 base and J lost 4 bases. This CDR3 is 17 amino acids long. The CDR3 loop is CASSLVGQGAGAYGYTF. The CDR3, as DNA: TGTGCCAGCAGCTTAGTGGGACAGGGGGCCGGTGCCTATGGCTACACCTTC.

V usage is TRBV4-3 and J usage is TRBJ2-5; D is uncertain. Trimming shortened V by 4 bases and J by 11 bases, and 17 bases separated the two germline ends. CDR3 length: 13 amino acids. Germline CDR1 LGHNA, CDR2 YSLEER. Written as DNA, the CDR3 is TGCGCCAGCAGCCTTTATCTCCCCAGTGAGCAGTACTTC. It specifies CASSLYLPSEQYF.

The gene calls are TRBV20-1 and TRBJ1-3, with TRBD1 matching over 9 bases. Germline CDR1 DFQATT, CDR2 SNEGSKA (reference sequence). This CDR3 has 14 residues. The trim removed 6 bases at V and 2 bases at J, leaving 5 bases unmatched. CDR3 sequence (DNA): TGCAGTGCCACCGGGACAGGGACTGGAAACACCATATATTTT. This sequence encodes CSATGTGTGNTIYF.

This clonotype has just a few counts. CDR3: CASSLPRDSYEQYF. In DNA, the CDR3 is TGTGCCAGCAGCTTGCCCAGGGACTCCTACGAGCAGTACTTC. The chain joins TRBV5-6 to TRBJ2-7, with D perhaps TRBD1 (5 bases). The CDR3 covers 14 residues. Germline-derived CDR1 and CDR2 are SGHDT and YYEEEE. V gave up 1 base and J gave up 0 bases, with 8 bases separating them.

The rearrangement joins TRBV27 to TRBJ2-3; possible D gene TRBD2, 6 bases. Germline-derived CDR1 and CDR2 are MNHEY and SMNVEV (reference sequence). The CDR3 has 15 amino acids. V was shortened by 8 bases and J by 2 bases, with 17 bases between the two germline ends. The CDR3 is CASWGWRGYTDTQYF. The CDR3 region has the DNA TGTGCCAGCTGGGGCTGGCGGGGTTACACAGATACGCAGTATTTT.

This chain uses TRBV2 with TRBJ2-1, with 10 bases lining up with TRBD2. Per germline, CDR1 SNHLY and CDR2 FYNNEI. Trimming took 4 bases from V and 6 from J; bases not matched to a gene: 6. There are 15 residues in the CDR3. CDR3 coding DNA: TGTGCCAGCAGTGCTAGCGGGAGTCTCTTCAATGAGCAGTTCTTC. Translating it yields CASSASGSLFNEQFF.